These T cell receptor beta chains were read from a single sample in a study of blood T cell repertoires in COVID-19. Data came from immunoSEQ multiplex PCR; TCRdb stores just in-frame clones and leaves some out. The sample lists hundreds of thousands of clones; around 83% were seen once. Sequencing used peripheral blood. These receptors were taken from a man older than 75 with acute or convalescent COVID-19. The CDR3 runs from the conserved cysteine through the conserved F or W. Each record gives: V gene, D gene, J gene, clone size, CDR3 protein, CDR3 DNA. A D gene is named only where the DNA matches it firmly. Some rows mark clone size as missing; the rest say once, few, many or name a class of expanded clone.

TRBV7-9	-	TRBJ2-7	few	CASSLEGDRSYEQYF	TGTGCCAGCAGCTTAGAGGGGGATCGGTCCTACGAGCAGTACTTC
TRBV7-9	TRBD1	TRBJ2-7	-	CASSYGQGGNYEQYF	TGTGCCAGCAGCTACGGACAGGGGGGAAACTACGAGCAGTACTTC
TRBV19	TRBD1	TRBJ1-5	-	CASSTLDRDQPQHF	TGTGCCAGTAGTACCCTAGACAGGGATCAGCCCCAGCATTTT
TRBV5-1	TRBD1	TRBJ2-7	-	CASSRAGTDIYEQYF	TGCGCCAGCAGCCGAGCCGGGACAGATATATACGAGCAGTACTTC
TRBV19	-	TRBJ2-2	few	CASSIDRVTGELFF	TGTGCCAGTAGTATAGACAGGGTGACCGGGGAGCTGTTTTTT
TRBV6-5	-	TRBJ1-2	-	CASSYARGWEDGYTF	TGTGCCAGCAGTTACGCAAGGGGATGGGAGGATGGCTACACCTTC
TRBV6-5	-	TRBJ1-3	-	CASNPRTGGNTIYF	TGTGCCAGCAATCCAAGGACTGGCGGAAACACCATATATTTT
TRBV28	TRBD1	TRBJ2-5	-	CASSLGGTGSPETQYF	TGTGCCAGCAGTTTAGGTGGGACAGGGTCCCCAGAGACCCAGTACTTC
TRBV5-5	-	TRBJ1-2	-	CASSLLIIANYGYTF	TGTGCCAGCAGCTTGCTTATTATAGCTAACTATGGCTACACCTTC
TRBV24-1	TRBD1	TRBJ2-2	-	CAINDRGTGELFF	TGTGCCATCAACGACAGGGGCACCGGGGAGCTGTTTTTT
TRBV24-1	TRBD2	TRBJ2-1	-	CATSDLPTSASYNEQFF	TGTGCCACCAGTGATTTGCCAACTAGCGCCTCCTACAATGAGCAGTTCTTC
TRBV7-2	-	TRBJ1-1	-	CASSPGQLNTEAFF	TGTGCCAGCAGCCCCGGACAGTTGAACACTGAAGCTTTCTTT
TRBV18	-	TRBJ2-2	-	CASSQTQGRDTGELFF	TGTGCCAGCTCACAGACGCAGGGTCGAGACACCGGGGAGCTGTTTTTT
TRBV18	-	TRBJ1-6	-	CASSPREGINSPLHF	TGTGCCAGCTCACCACGGGAGGGCATCAATTCACCCCTCCACTTT
TRBV7-8	TRBD1	TRBJ2-3	-	CASSLGQGAPLDTQYF	TGTGCCAGCAGCTTAGGACAGGGGGCGCCCTTGGATACGCAGTATTTT
TRBV7-2	TRBD2	TRBJ2-2	-	CASSPRPLLAPNTGELFF	TGTGCCAGCAGCCCGCGACCTCTACTAGCGCCAAACACCGGGGAGCTGTTTTTT
TRBV6-6	TRBD1	TRBJ2-5	-	CASSSGDREWQETQYF	TGTGCCAGCAGTAGCGGGGACAGGGAGTGGCAAGAGACCCAGTACTTC
TRBV6-5	TRBD2	TRBJ2-1	-	CASSSPGLGRSEQFF	TGTGCCAGCAGTTCACCGGGACTAGGAAGGAGTGAGCAGTTCTTC
TRBV11-2	TRBD1	TRBJ2-1	-	CASSTRTGNNEQFF	TGTGCCAGCAGCACTCGGACAGGCAACAATGAGCAGTTCTTC
TRBV21-1	-	TRBJ1-2	once	CASSKALRGRQSNYGYTF	TGTGCCAGCAGCAAAGCGCTCAGGGGGCGGCAGTCTAACTATGGCTACACCTTC
TRBV28	TRBD2	TRBJ2-3	-	CASRWLAGSTDTQYF	TGTGCCAGCAGGTGGCTAGCGGGGAGCACAGATACGCAGTATTTT
TRBV5-1	TRBD1	TRBJ2-4	-	CASSPGQGATKNIQYF	TGCGCCAGCAGCCCGGGACAGGGGGCAACCAAAAACATTCAGTACTTC
TRBV6-5	-	TRBJ1-6	few	CASSFRFHSPLHF	TGTGCCAGCAGTTTCAGGTTCCATTCACCCCTCCACTTT
TRBV9	TRBD2	TRBJ2-2	-	CASSGSGLANTGELFF	TGTGCCAGCAGCGGGTCGGGACTAGCGAACACCGGGGAGCTGTTTTTT
TRBV2	-	TRBJ2-7	-	CASSRTPEQYF	TGTGCCAGCAGTAGGACACCCGAGCAGTACTTC
TRBV6-6	TRBD1	TRBJ1-2	-	CASSSGGTGAGYGYTF	TGTGCCAGCAGCTCCGGCGGGACAGGGGCAGGCTATGGCTACACCTTC
TRBV28	-	TRBJ2-1	-	CASRHRAISYNEQFF	TGTGCCAGCAGACACAGGGCTATCTCCTACAATGAGCAGTTCTTC
TRBV6-5	-	TRBJ1-3	-	CASSGGAGNTIYF	TGTGCCAGCAGCGGGGGGGCTGGAAACACCATATATTTT
TRBV3-1/TRBV3-2	-	TRBJ2-3	-	CASSQGPGSTDTQYF	TGTGCCAGCAGCCAAGGCCCGGGGAGCACAGATACGCAGTATTTT
TRBV5-4	-	TRBJ2-2	-	CASSFGAGADTGELFF	TGTGCCAGCAGCTTCGGGGCAGGGGCGGACACCGGGGAGCTGTTTTTT
TRBV6-5	-	TRBJ1-6	-	CASRPSGPLNSPLHF	TGTGCCAGCAGACCCTCAGGCCCTCTTAATTCACCCCTCCACTTT
TRBV6-6	TRBD1	TRBJ1-1	-	CASTPGQSFPFF	TGTGCCAGCACCCCGGGACAGTCCTTCCCTTTCTTT
TRBV24-1	TRBD1	TRBJ1-2	-	CATSVAGGYGYTF	TGTGCCACCAGTGTTGCAGGGGGCTATGGCTACACCTTC
TRBV7-2	-	TRBJ2-7	-	CASSLMGRGSYEQYF	TGTGCCAGCAGCTTAATGGGGCGGGGCTCCTACGAGCAGTACTTC
TRBV28	TRBD1	TRBJ2-7	-	CASSLGQAGSFRDEQYF	TGTGCCAGCAGCTTGGGACAGGCAGGATCCTTCAGGGACGAGCAGTACTTC
TRBV2	TRBD1	TRBJ1-2	-	CASSEQGANYGYTF	TGTGCCAGCAGTGAACAGGGGGCCAACTATGGCTACACCTTC
TRBV29-1	-	TRBJ1-1	few	CSVDREEGRGTEAFF	TGCAGCGTTGACAGGGAGGAGGGTAGGGGCACTGAAGCTTTCTTT
TRBV5-8	-	TRBJ2-2	-	CASSLGLVYTGELFF	TGTGCCAGCAGCTTGGGACTCGTGTACACCGGGGAGCTGTTTTTT
TRBV29-1	TRBD1	TRBJ1-2	-	CSVEDLGGQGGYGYTF	TGCAGCGTTGAAGATCTAGGGGGACAGGGTGGCTATGGCTACACCTTC